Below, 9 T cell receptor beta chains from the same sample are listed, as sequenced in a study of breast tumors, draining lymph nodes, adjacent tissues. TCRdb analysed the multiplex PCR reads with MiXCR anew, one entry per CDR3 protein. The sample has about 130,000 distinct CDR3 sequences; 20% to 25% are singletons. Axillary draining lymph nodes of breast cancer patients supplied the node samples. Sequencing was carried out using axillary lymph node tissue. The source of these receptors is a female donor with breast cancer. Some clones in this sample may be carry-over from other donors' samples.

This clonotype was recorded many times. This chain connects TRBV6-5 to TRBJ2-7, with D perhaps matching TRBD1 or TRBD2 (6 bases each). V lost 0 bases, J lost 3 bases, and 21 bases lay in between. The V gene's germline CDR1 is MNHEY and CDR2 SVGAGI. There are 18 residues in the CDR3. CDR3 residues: CASSYSGRGGLPIYEQYF. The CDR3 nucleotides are TGTGCCAGCAGTTACTCGGGCAGGGGAGGTCTCCCAATCTACGAGCAGTACTTC.

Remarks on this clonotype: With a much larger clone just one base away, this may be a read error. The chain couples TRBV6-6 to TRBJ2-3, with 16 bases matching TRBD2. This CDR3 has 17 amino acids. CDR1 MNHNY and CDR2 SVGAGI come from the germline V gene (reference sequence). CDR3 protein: CAGSLPGLAGGTDTQYF. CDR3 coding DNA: TGTGCCGGCAGCCTCCCGGGACTAGCGGGAGGGACAGATACGCAGTATTTT.

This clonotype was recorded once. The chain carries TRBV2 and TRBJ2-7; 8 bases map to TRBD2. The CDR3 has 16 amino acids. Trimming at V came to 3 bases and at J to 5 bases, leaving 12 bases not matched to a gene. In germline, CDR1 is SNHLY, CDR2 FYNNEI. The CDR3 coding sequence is TGTGCCAGCAGTGATCAGGGCGGGAGGCTCCCCAACGAGCAGTACTTC. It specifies CASSDQGGRLPNEQYF.

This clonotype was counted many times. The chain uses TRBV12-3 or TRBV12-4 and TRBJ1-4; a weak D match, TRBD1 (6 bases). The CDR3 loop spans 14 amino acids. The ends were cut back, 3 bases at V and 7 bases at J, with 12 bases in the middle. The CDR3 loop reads CASSLRGQGEKLFF. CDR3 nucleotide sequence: TGTGCCAGCAGTTTGCGGGGGCAGGGTGAAAAACTGTTTTTT.

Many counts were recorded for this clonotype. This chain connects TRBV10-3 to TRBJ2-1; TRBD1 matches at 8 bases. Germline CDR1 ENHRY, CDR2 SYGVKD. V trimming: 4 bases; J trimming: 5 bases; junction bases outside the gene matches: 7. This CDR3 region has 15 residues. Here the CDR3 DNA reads TGTGCCATCAGTGCCACGGTGGACAGGGACAATGAGCAGTTCTTC. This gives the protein CAISATVDRDNEQFF.

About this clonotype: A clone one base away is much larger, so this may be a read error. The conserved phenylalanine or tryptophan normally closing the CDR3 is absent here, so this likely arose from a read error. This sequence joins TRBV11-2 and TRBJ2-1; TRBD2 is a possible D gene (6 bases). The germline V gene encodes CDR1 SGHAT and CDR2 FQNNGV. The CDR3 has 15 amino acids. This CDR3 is CASSRTRDSNNEQFL. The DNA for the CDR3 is TGTGCCAGCAGCCGTACCCGGGACTCCAACAATGAGCAGTTCCTC.

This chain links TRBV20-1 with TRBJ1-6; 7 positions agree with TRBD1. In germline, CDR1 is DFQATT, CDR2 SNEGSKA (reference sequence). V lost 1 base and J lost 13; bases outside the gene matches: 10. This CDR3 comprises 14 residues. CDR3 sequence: CSARVGTVANPLHF. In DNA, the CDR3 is TGCAGTGCTAGAGTCGGGACAGTAGCTAACCCCCTCCACTTT.

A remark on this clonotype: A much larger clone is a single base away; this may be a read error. This chain's CDR3 is CGEGDGYTF. CDR3 DNA: TGCGGCGAAGGGGATGGCTACACCTTC. The chain uses TRBV29-1 and TRBJ1-2, with D tentatively TRBD1 (5 bases). Germline assignment: CDR1 SQVTM and CDR2 ANQGSEA. There are 9 residues in the CDR3.

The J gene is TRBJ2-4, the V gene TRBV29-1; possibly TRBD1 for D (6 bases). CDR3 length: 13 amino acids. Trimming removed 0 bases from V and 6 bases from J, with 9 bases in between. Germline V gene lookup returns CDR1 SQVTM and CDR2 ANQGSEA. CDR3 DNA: TGCAGCGTTGAAGAGGGGGCTACAAACATTCAGTACTTC. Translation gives CSVEEGATNIQYF.